The 21 T cell receptor beta chains below come from one sample, sequenced in a study of blood T cell repertoires in COVID-19. Generated by immunoSEQ multiplex PCR, the TCRdb table keeps only in-frame clones and is missing some. In the table there are about 33,000 clones, about 91% of which are singletons. The specimen was peripheral blood. The receptor source for this set is a human donor in a cohort sampled during active COVID-19.

The chain links TRBV6-2 or TRBV6-3 to TRBJ2-7; D perhaps matches TRBD1 (6 bases). Germline CDR1 reads MNHEY; CDR2 reads SVGEGT. Trimming took 2 bases from V and 7 from J, leaving 12 bases between them. CDR3 length: 13 residues. This chain's CDR3 is CASSYGQGWEQYF. The CDR3 bases are TGTGCCAGCAGTTACGGCCAGGGGTGGGAGCAGTACTTC.

The rearrangement joins TRBV19 to TRBJ2-3; a weak D match, TRBD2 (5 bases). V lost 6 bases and J 1 base, leaving 11 bases between the germline ends. Germline CDR1 and CDR2: LNHDA and SQIVND (reference sequence). The CDR3 consists of 14 residues. The CDR3 DNA is TGTGCCAGTAGCGTCGGAGGACGCACAGATACGCAGTATTTT. This encodes CASSVGGRTDTQYF.

This chain joins TRBV5-1 and TRBJ2-3, with D uncertain. This CDR3 has 16 amino acids. CDR1 and CDR2 (germline): SGHRS, YFSETQ. Between the trimmed V and J ends, which lost 1 base and 2 bases, there was a span of 14 bases. CDR3 in DNA: TGCGCCAGCAGCTTGTACACAGCCCCCTCCACAGATACGCAGTATTTT. This codes for CASSLYTAPSTDTQYF.

The chain is built from TRBV7-9 and TRBJ2-1, with D possibly TRBD2 on 6 matching bases. Germline V lookup: CDR1 SEHNR, CDR2 FQNEAQ (reference sequence). There are 13 residues in the CDR3. V lost 6 bases and J 7 bases, leaving 13 bases between the germline ends. This CDR3 reads CASSLAGTNEQFF. In nucleotides, the CDR3 is TGTGCCAGCAGTCTCGCGGGGACGAATGAGCAGTTCTTC.

The chain uses TRBV3-1 (or the pseudogene TRBV3-2) and TRBJ2-3, with unresolved D. This CDR3 comprises 15 residues. V was trimmed by 6 bases and J by 5 bases, leaving 18 bases between them. Germline V gene data show CDR1 as LGHDT and CDR2 as YNNKEL (reference sequence). In DNA, the CDR3 is TGTGCCAGCAGTCATCAACCACGGTCGTTAGATACGCAGTATTTT. It yields the protein CASSHQPRSLDTQYF.

The CDR3 sequence is CASKWQPRQPQHF. The CDR3 nucleotides read TGTGCCAGCAAGTGGCAGCCCAGGCAGCCCCAGCATTTT. The chain carries TRBV27 and TRBJ1-5; D unresolved. The CDR3 covers 13 residues. Trimming left V 7 bases short and J 7 bases short, with 14 bases between. In germline, CDR1 is MNHEY, CDR2 SMNVEV (reference sequence).

The chain is built from TRBV7-2 and TRBJ1-1; 8 bases align to TRBD1. Germline assignment: CDR1 SGHTA and CDR2 FQGNSA. V shed 6 bases and J 4 bases; nucleotides not matched to a gene: 7. CDR3 size: 14 residues. CDR3 sequence reads: CASRETGGSTEAFF. The CDR3 DNA reads as TGTGCCAGCAGGGAAACAGGGGGAAGCACTGAAGCTTTCTTT.

This chain uses TRBV7-9 with TRBJ2-7; 9 nucleotides agree with TRBD1. Germline V lookup: CDR1 SEHNR, CDR2 FQNEAQ (reference sequence). The trim removed 1 base at V and 4 bases at J, leaving 5 bases unmatched. This CDR3 contains 15 residues. CDR3 DNA: TGTGCCAGCAGCTTAGACCGGGACAGGGCGTACGAGCAGTACTTC. This encodes CASSLDRDRAYEQYF.

The J gene is TRBJ2-7, the V gene TRBV7-9, with D possibly TRBD2 on 5 matching bases. The CDR3 length is 14 residues. The germline gives CDR1 SEHNR, CDR2 FQNEAQ (reference sequence). The V gene lost 1 base and the J gene lost 3 bases, with 10 bases spanning the gap. Written as DNA, the CDR3 is TGTGCCAGCAGCTTAGAAAACCGGGACTACGAGCAGTACTTC. Translating it yields CASSLENRDYEQYF.

The sample holds a few counts of this clone. The chain joins TRBV2 to TRBJ2-7; 9 nucleotides agree with TRBD1. This CDR3 region has 14 residues. The V and J ends lost 6 bases and 5 bases, in that order; junction bases with no gene match: 8. CDR1 and CDR2 (germline): SNHLY, FYNNEI. CDR3 bases: TGTGCCAGCAGGAACAGGGGGCAATTTGACGAGCAGTACTTC. As protein: CASRNRGQFDEQYF.

This clone was seen a single time. This chain links TRBV6-2 or TRBV6-3 with TRBJ2-7; 7 nucleotides align to TRBD2. Germline values: CDR1 MNHEY, CDR2 SVGEGT. The CDR3 sequence is 14 residues long. The V gene end was trimmed by 5 bases and the J gene end by 3 bases; junction bases not matched to a gene: 7. CDR3 in DNA: TGTGCCAGCAGTCCGGGAGGTAAAAACTACGAGCAGTACTTC. Protein: CASSPGGKNYEQYF.

This chain links TRBV19 with TRBJ1-6; D possibly corresponds to TRBD1 (5 bases). This CDR3 contains 15 residues. The germline V gene has CDR1 LNHDA and CDR2 SQIVND (reference sequence). The V end was cut by 2 bases, the J end by 7 bases, with 12 bases between. The DNA for the CDR3 is TGTGCCAGTAGTATACAGGGCCCCGAAAATTCACCCCTCCACTTT. Amino acids: CASSIQGPENSPLHF. The complete variable domain, with remaining parts taken from reference TRBV19 and TRBJ1-6, reads DGGITQSPKYLFRKEGQNVTLSCEQNLNHDAMYWYRQDPGQGLRLIYYSQIVNDFQKGDIAEGYSVSREKKESFPLTVTSAQKNPTAFYLCASSIQGPENSPLHFGNGTRLTVT.

V usage is TRBV5-1 and J usage is TRBJ2-6; D not certain. The ends were cut back, 0 bases at V and 0 bases at J, with 7 bases in the middle. Germline V gives CDR1 SGHRS, CDR2 YFSETQ. The CDR3 has 16 amino acids. The CDR3 DNA reads as TGCGCCAGCAGCTTGGACAGAACCTCTGGGGCCAACGTCCTGACTTTC. It translates to CASSLDRTSGANVLTF.

CDR3 nucleotides: TGTGCCACCAGCCTCCCCCTAAGCCGGTCGGCAGATACGCAGTATTTT. Its translation: CATSLPLSRSADTQYF. J is TRBJ2-3 and V is TRBV15, with D uncertain. Germline CDR1 LNHNV, CDR2 YYDKDF (reference sequence). V was pared by 5 bases and J by 4 bases, with 19 bases between. The CDR3 has 16 residues.

The gene calls are TRBV29-1 and TRBJ2-7; 10 bases agree with TRBD2. Per the germline V gene, CDR1 is SQVTM and CDR2 is ANQGSEA. The CDR3 contains 14 residues. Trimming removed 4 bases from V and 2 bases from J; junction bases left unmatched: 5. The DNA for the CDR3 is TGCAGCGTTGGGCCGGGACTAGCGACCTACGAGCAGTACTTC. This gives the protein CSVGPGLATYEQYF.

This chain joins TRBV4-3 and TRBJ2-7, with 7 bases identical to TRBD1. This CDR3 has 13 amino acids. V shed 5 bases, J shed 4 bases, and the junction held 5 bases outside the gene matches. CDR1 is LGHNA, CDR2 YSLEER, per germline. CDR3 nucleotide sequence: TGCGCCAGCAGCGAGTACAGGGGTTACGAGCAGTACTTC. Its translation is CASSEYRGYEQYF.

The chain combines TRBV11-2 with TRBJ2-1; 7 nucleotides line up with TRBD2. Germline V gene lookup returns CDR1 SGHAT and CDR2 FQNNGV. This CDR3 is built from 18 residues. The trim removed 2 bases at V and 4 bases at J, leaving 14 bases unmatched. CDR3 loop: CASSLSGRASGQYNEQFF. The CDR3 DNA follows: TGTGCCAGCAGCTTATCGGGCCGGGCTAGCGGCCAATACAATGAGCAGTTCTTC. Filled out from reference TRBV11-2 and TRBJ2-1, the complete variable domain reads EAGVAQSPRYKIIEKRQSVAFWCNPISGHATLYWYQQILGQGPKLLIQFQNNGVVDDSQLPKDRFSAERLKGVDSTLKIQPAKLEDSAVYLCASSLSGRASGQYNEQFFGPGTRLTVL.

The chain combines TRBV6-1 with TRBJ1-6; tentative D call: TRBD1 (5 bases). The germline CDR1 and CDR2 sequences are MNHNS and SASEGT. V lost 2 bases, J lost 3 bases, and 14 bases lay in between. This CDR3 has 17 residues. In DNA, the CDR3 is TGTGCCAGCAGTGAATTGGGGGAGGCCTACTATAATTCACCCCTCCACTTT. Residues: CASSELGEAYYNSPLHF.

This clone appeared a single time. The gene calls are TRBV6-5 and TRBJ2-7; maybe TRBD1 (6 bases). The CDR3 spans 16 residues. Germline V CDR1 and CDR2: MNHEY, SVGAGI. Trimming took 1 base from V and 3 from J, leaving 16 bases between them. The CDR3 sequence: CASSYLPPDSRYEQYF. CDR3 nucleotides: TGTGCCAGCAGTTACTTACCCCCGGACAGCCGCTACGAGCAGTACTTC.

The DNA of the CDR3 is TGTGCCAGCAGTTACACCTACAGGGGGCCAGGAAACGAGCAGTACTTC. It is translated as CASSYTYRGPGNEQYF. The chain is built from TRBV6-2 or TRBV6-3 and TRBJ2-7, with 9 bases aligning to TRBD1. J lost 5 bases, V lost 2 bases, and 10 bases had no gene match. From germline, CDR1 is MNHEY and CDR2 SVGEGT. This CDR3 is built from 16 residues.

The J gene is TRBJ2-6, the V gene TRBV5-1; D uncertain. Trimming removed 4 bases at V and 5 bases at J, with 7 bases between. Germline CDR1 reads SGHRS; CDR2 reads YFSETQ. CDR3 size: 13 residues. The CDR3, as DNA: TGCGCCAGCAGCAACGAGTGGGCCAACGTCCTGACTTTC. It is translated as CASSNEWANVLTF.